A selection of T cell receptor beta chains follows, all from one sample in a study of blood T cell repertoires in COVID-19. Clones were read by immunoSEQ multiplex PCR, and TCRdb kept only the in-frame ones, dropping some. Of about 180,000 clones in the sample, about four fifths were seen once. The sequenced material came from peripheral blood. All receptors derive from a man between 65 and 85 years old with active or convalescent COVID-19. The CDR3 runs from the conserved cysteine through the conserved F or W. The D gene is left open where the match is weak. Clone size appears in some rows only: once, few, many, or a class for an expanded clone.

j_gene,abundance,d_gene,v_gene,CDR3nt,CDR3aa
TRBJ1-1,few,-,TRBV27,TGTGCCAGCAGTCCAGGGTATTCCGAAGCTTTCTTT,CASSPGYSEAFF
TRBJ2-5,few,TRBD2,TRBV5-1,TGCGCCAGCTCCCGGGGCGCTAGCGGAGGTGGGGGGGAGACCCAGTACTTC,CASSRGASGGGGETQYF
TRBJ1-5,-,TRBD1,TRBV5-5,TGTGCCAGCAGCATGGGGACAGCTTATAGCAATCAGCCCCAGCATTTT,CASSMGTAYSNQPQHF
TRBJ2-7,-,-,TRBV21-1,TGTGCCAGCAGCAAAGCTGGGGGACTAGCGGGAATTGAGCAGTACTTC,CASSKAGGLAGIEQYF
TRBJ1-3,once,TRBD1,TRBV30,TGTGCCGCAGACAGGGTCTCTGGAAACACCATATATTTT,CAADRVSGNTIYF
TRBJ2-1,once,TRBD2,TRBV5-1,TGCGCCAGCAGCCGAAGTAGCGGGGCCTACAATGAGCAGTTCTTC,CASSRSSGAYNEQFF
TRBJ2-2,-,-,TRBV5-1,TGCGCCAGCAGCCCCGGGGAAGTTGGGACCGGGGAGCTGTTTTTT,CASSPGEVGTGELFF
TRBJ1-2,-,-,TRBV6-2/TRBV6-3,TGTGCCAGCAGTGCTTCGGAGACTTTTCGCGACTATGGCTACACCTTC,CASSASETFRDYGYTF
TRBJ2-3,-,TRBD1,TRBV19,TGTGCCAGTAGGGACAGGGGGCGAGTAGATACGCAGTATTTT,CASRDRGRVDTQYF
TRBJ2-5,-,-,TRBV7-7,TGTGCCAGCAGCTTAGGACAGGACCAAGAGACCCAGTACTTC,CASSLGQDQETQYF
TRBJ1-2,once,-,TRBV6-5,TGTGCCACTATTCGCTCAGGGGAACCCCGTCGAGGCTACACCTTC,CATIRSGEPRRGYTF
TRBJ2-7,-,-,TRBV21-1,TGTGCCAGCAGCCTTCAGGGGCAGGGGGCGTTGGACGAGCAGTACTTC,CASSLQGQGALDEQYF
TRBJ2-7,once,TRBD2,TRBV30,TGTGCCTGGAACGGGGGGACCTACGAGCAGTACTTC,CAWNGGTYEQYF
TRBJ1-6,-,-,TRBV5-1,TGCGCCAGCAGCTTGTCTACACCGGGACAAAATTCACCCCTCCACTTT,CASSLSTPGQNSPLHF
TRBJ1-1,-,-,TRBV7-9,TGTGCCAGCAGCTTACCCCTGCGGGGGGCGCCGGGGAACACTGAAGCTTTCTTT,CASSLPLRGAPGNTEAFF
TRBJ1-2,-,-,TRBV7-8,TGTGCCAGCAGCTTAAACGGGGGACGTGGCTACACCTTC,CASSLNGGRGYTF